The entry below gives a single T cell receptor (beta chain) sequence along with its context. The record originates from a study of regulatory T cells in long-lasting Graves disease. The sample's time point: persistent/refractory GD, antithyroid drugs over 5 years with positive TRAb. After RNA was extracted from PBMCs, the TCR library was made from it. As collected, the peripheral blood samples measured 7.5 to 10 milliliters each and went into EDTA tubes. In building TCR beta libraries, iRepertoire HTBI primers were used together with Arm-PCR of CDR3 regions. TCRdb fed the multiplex PCR reads into MiXCR, producing one record per CDR3 protein. The sample includes 430,000 or so distinct CDR3 sequences, over 20% of them seen just once. The TCR comes from a female donor with Graves disease. The sequencing used peripheral blood mononuclear cells (PBMCs), collected when the disease was refractory, from a patient treated with antithyroid drugs.

DNA of the CDR3: TGCAGTGCTAGAGTAGGAAACACCGGGGAGCTGTTTTTT. It translates to CSARVGNTGELFF. The rearrangement uses TRBV20-1 and TRBJ2-2; D unclear. The CDR3 has 13 amino acids. V gave up 1 base and J gave up 2 bases, with 5 bases separating them. Per the germline V gene, CDR1 is DFQATT and CDR2 is SNEGSKA (reference sequence).